Reported below is one T cell receptor beta chain. Germline CDR1 and CDR2: MNHNY and SVGAGI (reference sequence). This CDR3 is 15 amino acids long. The V segment lost 5 bases and the J segment 2 bases; nucleotides outside the gene matches: 4. TCRdb keeps only in-frame clones here, not all; method: immunoSEQ multiplex PCR. This sample has 200,000 or so clones, with approximately 80% found just once. This specimen belongs to a study of blood T cell repertoires in COVID-19. Study-level information: Spain, Italy and the United States supplied samples that represented acute and convalescent COVID-19.

This rearrangement joins TRBV6-6 to TRBJ2-3, with 10 bases matching TRBD2. The sequence was obtained from a human donor with acute or convalescent COVID-19. The donor label of this sample is uncertain. Sequenced sample: peripheral blood. For the CDR3, the DNA is TGTGCCAGCAGTCGGACTAGCGGTTACACAGATACGCAGTATTTT. It encodes CASSRTSGYTDTQYF.